The rows below give T cell receptor beta chains drawn from one sample of a study of T cell changes during pregnancy in multiple sclerosis. Produced via immunoSEQ multiplex PCR; TCRdb's table is partial and in-frame only. The sample includes 90,000 to 95,000 clones, around 93% of them seen just once. Sequencing was performed on peripheral blood, taken in the third trimester of pregnancy. Receptors were obtained from a female donor with multiple sclerosis, enrolled in a pregnancy study. The CDR3 runs from the conserved cysteine through the conserved F or W. Fields, in order: J gene, clone size, D gene, V gene, CDR3 protein, CDR3 DNA. A D gene is named only where the DNA matches it firmly. A row's size may be missing; if present it is once, few, many or a size class.

>TRBJ1-1|-|TRBD1|TRBV6-5
CASSSKVTGSSLEAFF
TGTGCCAGCAGTTCCAAGGTGACAGGGTCCTCTCTTGAAGCTTTCTTT
>TRBJ2-7|few|TRBD2|TRBV19
CASSIGGRLGYEQYF
TGTGCCAGTAGTATAGGCGGGAGGCTGGGCTACGAGCAGTACTTC
>TRBJ2-3|-|-|TRBV19
CASSPQIRGADTQYF
TGTGCCAGTAGCCCTCAGATTCGGGGAGCAGATACGCAGTATTTT
>TRBJ1-4|-|TRBD1|TRBV5-1
CASSLGAGQGNEKLFF
TGCGCCAGCAGCTTGGGGGCGGGACAGGGCAATGAAAAACTGTTTTTT
>TRBJ2-7|-|-|TRBV5-1
CASRPGGKGAYEQYF
TGCGCCAGCCGCCCCGGGGGAAAAGGAGCCTACGAGCAGTACTTC
>TRBJ2-3|-|-|TRBV7-3
CASSPRARSTDTQYF
TGTGCCAGCAGCCCCAGGGCGAGAAGCACAGATACGCAGTATTTT
>TRBJ2-7|-|-|TRBV6-1
CASSEPGHTYEQYF
TGTGCCAGCAGTGAGCCGGGACACACCTACGAGCAGTACTTC
>TRBJ2-3|-|-|TRBV7-8
CASSLVGTTTDTQYF
TGTGCCAGCAGCTTAGTAGGAACTACCACAGATACGCAGTATTTT
>TRBJ2-2|-|TRBD2|TRBV4-1
CASSQVRGLADRPGELFF
TGCGCCAGCAGCCAAGTGAGGGGACTAGCGGATCGACCCGGGGAGCTGTTTTTT
>TRBJ2-1|-|TRBD2|TRBV27
CASSSSGSSYNEQFF
TGTGCCAGCAGTTCTAGCGGCAGCTCCTACAATGAGCAGTTCTTC
>TRBJ1-5|-|-|TRBV30
CAWSVPVSNQPQHF
TGTGCCTGGAGTGTACCAGTTAGCAATCAGCCCCAGCATTTT
>TRBJ2-1|-|TRBD2|TRBV9
CASSVIAGEGNEQFF
TGTGCCAGCAGCGTAATAGCGGGAGAAGGCAATGAGCAGTTCTTC
>TRBJ1-1|-|-|TRBV5-1
CASSMTDVNTEAFF
TGCGCCAGCAGCATGACAGACGTGAACACTGAAGCTTTCTTT
>TRBJ2-7|-|TRBD2|TRBV7-2
CASSLGRLAVYEQYF
TGTGCCAGCAGCTTAGGGAGACTAGCAGTTTACGAGCAGTACTTC
>TRBJ2-7|-|-|TRBV6-5
CASSPDSFSAYEQYF
TGTGCCAGCAGCCCGGACAGTTTTAGCGCCTACGAGCAGTACTTC
>TRBJ2-1|once|-|TRBV14
CASSQGGISFNEQFF
TGTGCCAGCAGCCAAGGGGGCATTTCGTTCAATGAGCAGTTCTTC
>TRBJ1-2|-|-|TRBV6-1
CASSVRAGREGYTF
TGTGCCAGCAGTGTTCGGGCAGGCCGGGAGGGCTACACCTTC
>TRBJ2-1|-|-|TRBV6-5
CASSPRDSSYNEQFF
TGTGCCAGCAGTCCCCGGGATAGCTCCTACAATGAGCAGTTCTTC
>TRBJ2-7|-|TRBD2|TRBV2
CASSGGLAGYEQYF
TGTGCCAGCAGCGGGGGACTAGCGGGCTACGAGCAGTACTTC
>TRBJ1-1|-|TRBD1|TRBV10-3
CAISEASGGADTEAFF
TGTGCCATCAGTGAGGCCTCAGGGGGCGCGGACACTGAAGCTTTCTTT
>TRBJ2-7|once|TRBD2|TRBV28
CASSFLGLAGLEQYF
TGTGCCAGCAGTTTTTTAGGACTAGCGGGACTAGAGCAGTACTTC
>TRBJ1-3|-|-|TRBV19
CASSRGASGNTIYF
TGTGCCAGTAGTCGGGGGGCCTCTGGAAACACCATATATTTT
>TRBJ2-1|-|TRBD2|TRBV5-4
CASSLRLAGWGGEQFF
TGTGCCAGCAGCTTGCGACTAGCGGGATGGGGTGGGGAGCAGTTCTTC
>TRBJ1-5|-|-|TRBV4-1
CASSQSPGTGVGYQPQHF
TGCGCCAGCAGCCAGTCACCGGGAACCGGGGTGGGTTATCAGCCCCAGCATTTT
>TRBJ2-7|-|-|TRBV6-5
CASSYGTVQGEQYF
TGTGCCAGCAGTTACGGGACGGTACAGGGCGAGCAGTACTTC
>TRBJ2-3|-|-|TRBV28
CASSLLVPTDTQYF
TGTGCCAGCAGTTTATTAGTCCCCACAGATACGCAGTATTTT
>TRBJ2-7|-|TRBD2|TRBV29-1
CSVKAGGSSYEQYF
TGCAGCGTTAAAGCGGGAGGCAGCTCCTACGAGCAGTACTTC
>TRBJ2-7|-|-|TRBV28
CASHPHGGGSSYEQYF
TGTGCCAGTCACCCCCACGGAGGCGGAAGCTCCTACGAGCAGTACTTC
>TRBJ2-7|-|TRBD2|TRBV9
CASSRGNRGPTSGSLDEQYF
TGTGCCAGCAGCCGGGGGAACAGGGGGCCTACTAGCGGGAGTCTGGACGAGCAGTACTTC
>TRBJ2-7|-|-|TRBV7-6
CASSLYGRGGTIYEQYF
TGTGCCAGCAGCTTATACGGCAGGGGAGGGACTATCTACGAGCAGTACTTC
>TRBJ1-5|-|TRBD1|TRBV7-2
CASSSRGGGNQPQHF
TGTGCCAGCAGCTCTCGAGGGGGCGGCAATCAGCCCCAGCATTTT
>TRBJ2-3|-|-|TRBV19
CASRSAAIGLNRDTQYF
TGTGCCAGTAGATCGGCGGCGATCGGCTTGAATCGGGATACGCAGTATTTT
>TRBJ2-7|-|TRBD1|TRBV5-1
CASSLGGTVYEQYF
TGCGCCAGCAGCTTGGGGGGGACAGTCTACGAGCAGTACTTC
>TRBJ2-5|-|TRBD1|TRBV28
CASSFFVGTGIQETQYF
TGTGCCAGCAGTTTTTTTGTAGGGACAGGGATCCAAGAGACCCAGTACTTC
>TRBJ1-3|-|TRBD1|TRBV2
CASRADRDSRNTIYF
TGTGCCAGCAGGGCTGACAGGGACTCGAGAAACACCATATATTTT
>TRBJ1-5|-|-|TRBV4-3
CASSQVWPGGQPQHF
TGCGCCAGCAGCCAAGTCTGGCCCGGCGGTCAGCCCCAGCATTTT
>TRBJ2-7|-|-|TRBV6-5
CATRNQGEQYF
TGTGCCACCCGGAACCAGGGGGAGCAGTACTTC
>TRBJ2-7|-|TRBD1|TRBV14
CASSTFDRDHEQYF
TGTGCCAGCAGCACCTTCGACAGGGACCACGAGCAGTACTTC
>TRBJ2-2|-|-|TRBV7-9
CASTYRANTGELFF
TGTGCCAGTACGTACAGGGCCAACACCGGGGAGCTGTTTTTT
>TRBJ2-2|-|-|TRBV11-3
CASSLSRGGTGELFF
TGTGCCAGCAGCTTAAGCCGCGGCGGCACCGGGGAGCTGTTTTTT
>TRBJ1-2|-|-|TRBV5-1
CASSLVANYGYTF
TGCGCCAGCAGCTTGGTAGCTAACTATGGCTACACCTTC
>TRBJ2-2|-|TRBD1|TRBV30
CAWYRGWELFF
TGTGCCTGGTACAGGGGGTGGGAGCTGTTTTTT
>TRBJ2-2|-|TRBD2|TRBV4-1
CASSHGLAGGPTGELFF
TGCGCCAGCAGCCACGGACTAGCGGGAGGACCCACCGGGGAGCTGTTTTTT
>TRBJ2-5|-|TRBD1|TRBV5-4
CASSFGQGKTQTQYF
TGTGCCAGCAGCTTTGGACAGGGGAAGACGCAGACCCAGTACTTC
>TRBJ1-5|-|TRBD1|TRBV28
CASRDGQGRFFSDSNQPQHF
TGTGCCAGCAGAGACGGACAGGGTAGGTTTTTTTCCGATAGCAATCAGCCCCAGCATTTT
>TRBJ2-7|-|-|TRBV5-1
CASSTGLRSYEQYF
TGCGCCAGCAGTACAGGTCTACGCTCCTACGAGCAGTACTTC
>TRBJ2-1|-|TRBD2|TRBV7-9
CASSYSSGSLFF
TGTGCCAGCAGCTACTCTAGCGGGAGCCTGTTCTTC
>TRBJ2-5|-|TRBD1|TRBV5-1
CASSSTDRVETQYF
TGCGCCAGCAGTTCAACCGACAGGGTCGAGACCCAGTACTTC
>TRBJ1-4|-|-|TRBV18
CASSPTGTNEKLFF
TGTGCCAGCTCACCAACGGGAACTAATGAAAAACTGTTTTTT
>TRBJ2-2|-|-|TRBV5-6
CASSFGGGNTGELFF
TGTGCCAGCAGCTTCGGGGGAGGGAACACCGGGGAGCTGTTTTTT
>TRBJ1-2|-|-|TRBV6-1
CASTTRTFQGYGYTF
TGTGCCAGCACCACCCGGACCTTCCAGGGCTATGGCTACACCTTC
>TRBJ1-1|-|TRBD1|TRBV28
CASSFSRGTGFRSAEAFF
TGTGCCAGCAGTTTTAGCAGGGGGACAGGTTTCAGGAGCGCTGAAGCTTTCTTT
>TRBJ2-7|-|-|TRBV4-1
CASSQVYRTSYEQYF
TGCGCCAGCAGCCAAGTTTACAGAACCTCCTACGAGCAGTACTTC
>TRBJ1-1|-|-|TRBV19
CASSIWGLGTPDAFF
TGTGCCAGTAGTATCTGGGGACTTGGTACCCCTGACGCTTTCTTT
>TRBJ2-1|-|-|TRBV5-1
CASSGGWTAYNEQFF
TGCGCCAGCAGCGGGGGGTGGACGGCCTACAATGAGCAGTTCTTC
>TRBJ1-1|-|-|TRBV30
CAWSNKGGTEAFF
TGTGCCTGGAGTAACAAAGGGGGCACTGAAGCTTTCTTT
>TRBJ2-1|-|-|TRBV6-1
CASCADYNEQFF
TGTGCCAGCTGTGCAGACTACAATGAGCAGTTCTTC